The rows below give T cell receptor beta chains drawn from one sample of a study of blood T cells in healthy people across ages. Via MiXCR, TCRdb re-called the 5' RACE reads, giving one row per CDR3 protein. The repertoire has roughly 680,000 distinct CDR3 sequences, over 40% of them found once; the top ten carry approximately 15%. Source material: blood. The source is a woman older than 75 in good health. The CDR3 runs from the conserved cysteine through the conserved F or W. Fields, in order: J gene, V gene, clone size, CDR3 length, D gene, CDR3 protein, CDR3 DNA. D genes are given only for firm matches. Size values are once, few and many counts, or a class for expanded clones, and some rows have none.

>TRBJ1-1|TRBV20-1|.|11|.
CSAPKGTEAFF
TGCAGTGCTCCGAAGGGCACTGAAGCTTTCTTT
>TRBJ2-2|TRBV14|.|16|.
CASSQARLSNTGELFF
TGTGCCAGCAGCCAGGCCCGGCTCTCGAACACCGGGGAGCTGTTTTTT
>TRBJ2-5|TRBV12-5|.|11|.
CASGVGETQYF
TGTGCTAGTGGCGTAGGAGAGACCCAGTACTTC
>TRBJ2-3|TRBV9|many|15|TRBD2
CASSPPGPAGGTQYF
TGTGCCAGCAGCCCACCGGGACCTGCGGGGGGTACGCAGTATTTT
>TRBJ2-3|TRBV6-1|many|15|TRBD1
CASTTGTGSTDTQYF
TGTGCCAGCACGACCGGGACAGGGAGCACAGATACGCAGTATTTT
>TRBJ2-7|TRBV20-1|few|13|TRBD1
CSATGTGSYEQYF
TGCAGTGCCACCGGGACAGGATCCTACGAGCAGTACTTC
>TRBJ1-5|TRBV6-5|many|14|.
CASSYASTNQPQHF
TGTGCCAGCAGTTACGCCTCGACCAATCAGCCCCAGCATTTT
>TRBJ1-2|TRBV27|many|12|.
CASRGLNYGYTF
TGTGCCAGCAGGGGTCTAAACTATGGCTACACCTTC
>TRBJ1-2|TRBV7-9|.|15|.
CASSSSRGGVDGYTF
TGTGCCAGCAGCTCATCCAGAGGGGGAGTGGATGGCTACACCTTC
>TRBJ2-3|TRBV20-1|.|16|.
CSARDQLRSTTDTQYF
TGCAGTGCTAGAGATCAACTACGGAGTACCACAGATACGCAGTATTTT
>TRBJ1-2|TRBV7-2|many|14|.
CASSFSQGNYGYTF
TGTGCCAGCAGCTTCTCACAGGGAAACTATGGCTACACCTTC
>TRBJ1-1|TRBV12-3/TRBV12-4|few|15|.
CASSLGKITNTEAFF
TGTGCCAGCAGTTTAGGAAAAATCACGAACACTGAAGCTTTCTTT
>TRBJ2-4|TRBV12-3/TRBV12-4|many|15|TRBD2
CASSPGEGTGLLGYF
TGTGCCAGCAGTCCCGGGGAGGGAACCGGATTATTAGGGTACTTC
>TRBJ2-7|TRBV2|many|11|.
CASTEKYEQYF
TGTGCCAGCACCGAAAAGTACGAGCAGTACTTC
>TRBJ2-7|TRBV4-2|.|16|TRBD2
CASSQATSGGTYEQYF
TGTGCCAGCAGCCAGGCTACTAGCGGGGGCACCTACGAGCAGTACTTC
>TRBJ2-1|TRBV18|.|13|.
CASSPLEGYEQFF
TGTGCCAGCTCACCCCTCGAGGGGTATGAGCAGTTCTTC
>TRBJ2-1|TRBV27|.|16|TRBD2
CASSEHSGRAINEQFF
TGTGCCAGCAGTGAACATAGCGGGAGGGCCATCAATGAGCAGTTCTTC
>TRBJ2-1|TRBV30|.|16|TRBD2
CAWSVWRGDPYNEQFF
TGTGCCTGGAGTGTCTGGCGGGGGGACCCCTACAATGAGCAGTTCTTC
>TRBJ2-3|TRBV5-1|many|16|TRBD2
CASSLGVAGPSDTQYF
TGCGCCAGCAGCTTGGGGGTAGCGGGGCCCTCGGATACGCAGTATTTT
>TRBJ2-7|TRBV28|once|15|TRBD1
CACSADRGFGYEQYF
TGTGCTTGCAGTGCAGACAGGGGGTTCGGGTACGAGCAGTACTTC